One T cell receptor beta chain is described in this entry. This specimen comes from a study of blood T cell repertoires in COVID-19. Study in general: Sites across the United States, Italy and Spain contributed samples from acute and convalescent COVID-19. T cells, B-cell-depleted T cells, or PBMCs provided the cDNA or gDNA that served as material.

Original processing methods: Reference gene primer amplification gave estimated nucleated cell counts. The data were produced by immunoSEQ multiplex PCR, yet TCRdb's version contains in-frame clones alone and is incomplete. The V and J calls and clone size were taken over from that table, and D and trimming were inferred from the DNA. The data hold about 140,000 clones, with more than 70% observed a single time. This CDR3 comprises 14 residues. Germline lookup yields CDR1 SGHTA and CDR2 FQGTGA. V lost 5 bases, J lost 1 base, and 11 bases lay in between. Sequenced: peripheral blood. This chain connects TRBV7-3 to TRBJ1-1; D perhaps matches TRBD1 (6 bases). The TCR was taken from a woman aged 60 to 75 with acute or convalescent COVID-19. For the CDR3, the DNA is TGTGCCAGCAGCCCGCAGGGGAGGAACACTGAAGCTTTCTTT. Translation: CASSPQGRNTEAFF.